This TCR beta chain was recovered during a study of brain T cells in children with intractable seizures. This clone was counted only a few times. Time point of the sample: blood from clinic visit 5 months post-surgery; TSC patient then seizure free. The V and J ends lost 4 bases and 4 bases, in that order; junction bases with no gene match: 1. CDR3 length equals 12 residues. Per germline, CDR1 SGHVS and CDR2 FQNEAQ. The data were produced by immunoSEQ multiplex PCR, yet TCRdb's version contains in-frame clones alone and is incomplete. The data show 340,000 or so clones, about 93% seen once. The clonotype was recovered from a boy in the first two years of life with tuberous sclerosis and intractable seizures. This chain connects TRBV7-8 to TRBJ2-7, with 7 nucleotides matching TRBD1. Sequencing was performed on peripheral blood, taken around 5 months after surgery. CDR3 protein: CASSWDSYEQYF. The CDR3 DNA reads as TGTGCCAGCAGCTGGGACAGTTACGAGCAGTACTTC.